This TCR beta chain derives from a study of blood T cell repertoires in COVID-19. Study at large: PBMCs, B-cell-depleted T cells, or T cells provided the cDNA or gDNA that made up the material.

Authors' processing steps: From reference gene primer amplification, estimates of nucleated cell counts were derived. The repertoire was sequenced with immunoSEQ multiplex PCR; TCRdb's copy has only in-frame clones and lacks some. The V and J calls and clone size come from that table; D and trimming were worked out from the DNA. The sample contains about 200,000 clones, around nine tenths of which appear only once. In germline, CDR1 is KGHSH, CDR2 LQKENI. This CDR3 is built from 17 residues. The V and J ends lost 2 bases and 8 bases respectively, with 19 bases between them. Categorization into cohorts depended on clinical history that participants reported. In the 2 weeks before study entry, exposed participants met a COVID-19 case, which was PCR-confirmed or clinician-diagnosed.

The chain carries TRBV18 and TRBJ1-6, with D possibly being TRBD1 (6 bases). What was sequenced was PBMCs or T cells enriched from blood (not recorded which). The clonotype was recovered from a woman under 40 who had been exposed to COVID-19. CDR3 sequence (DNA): TGTGCCAGCTCACCAAGCCTTGGTTCAGGGGTCCATTCACCCCTCCACTTT. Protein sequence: CASSPSLGSGVHSPLHF.